Here is one TCR beta chain with its context. The CDR3 loop spans 13 amino acids. V lost 4 bases and J lost 4, with 10 bases in between. The germline V gene encodes CDR1 ENHRY and CDR2 SYGVKD. This record comes from a study of blood T cell repertoires in COVID-19. Study in general: Samples came from the United States, Italy and Spain, spanning acute and convalescent COVID-19. Sources were T cells, B-cell-depleted T cells, or PBMCs; the material itself was cDNA or gDNA.

As processed by the authors: Counts of nucleated cells, estimated from reference gene primer amplification, were obtained. Repertoires were generated with immunoSEQ multiplex PCR, while TCRdb's copy carries only in-frame clones and drops some. V, J and clone size were drawn from that table, and D and trimming were deduced from the DNA. The sample lists 170,000 or so clones; 65% to 90% were seen once. The chain joins TRBV10-3 to TRBJ1-1; TRBD1 might be the D (5 bases). The clonotype comes from a human donor in a cohort sampled during active COVID-19. The specimen was peripheral blood. The chain's CDR3 is CAISGAGLTEAFF. CDR3 sequence (DNA): TGTGCCATCAGTGGGGCAGGGCTCACTGAAGCTTTCTTT.